This is a list of T cell receptor beta chains from one sample in a study of blood T cell repertoires in COVID-19. Produced via immunoSEQ multiplex PCR; TCRdb's table is partial and in-frame only. Altogether roughly 350,000 clones are present, around 91% being singletons, with the ten largest covering around 3.5%. Source material: peripheral blood. These receptors were obtained from a woman younger than 35 who had recovered from COVID-19. Each CDR3 is given with its conserved first and last residue. The D gene is left open where the match is weak. Where a row states a size, it is once, few, many or the class of an expanded clone; other rows omit it.

CASSATGHGYTF,TGTGCCAGCAGCGCGACAGGGCACGGCTACACCTTC,TRBJ1-2,TRBD1,-,TRBV9
CASSLGPGRDYTF,TGTGCCAGCAGTTTAGGCCCAGGGCGTGACTACACCTTC,TRBJ1-2,-,-,TRBV12-3/TRBV12-4
CASSFSGGSSYNEQFF,TGTGCCAGCAGCTTCAGCGGGGGCAGCTCCTACAATGAGCAGTTCTTC,TRBJ2-1,TRBD2,-,TRBV7-2
CAWRQGRNQPQHF,TGTGCCTGGCGACAGGGGCGAAATCAGCCCCAGCATTTT,TRBJ1-5,TRBD1,-,TRBV30
CASRLAGGPGTGELFF,TGTGCCAGCAGACTAGCGGGAGGGCCAGGCACCGGGGAGCTGTTTTTT,TRBJ2-2,TRBD2,-,TRBV7-2
CASSLGLAGGLDTQYF,TGTGCCAGCAGCTTGGGGCTAGCAGGAGGGTTAGATACGCAGTATTTT,TRBJ2-3,-,-,TRBV11-3
CASSQDLQPGQGGGTGELFF,TGTGCCAGCAGCCAAGATCTCCAACCGGGACAGGGGGGAGGAACCGGGGAGCTGTTTTTT,TRBJ2-2,TRBD1,-,TRBV3-1/TRBV3-2
CASSVAGEYSYNEQFF,TGTGCCAGCAGCGTAGCGGGAGAGTACTCCTACAATGAGCAGTTCTTC,TRBJ2-1,TRBD2,-,TRBV5-6
CASTKQGPTGELFF,TGTGCCAGTACGAAACAGGGACCCACCGGGGAGCTGTTTTTT,TRBJ2-2,-,few,TRBV19
CASSVPRLAGVLDTQYF,TGTGCCAGCAGTGTGCCCCGACTAGCGGGAGTATTAGATACGCAGTATTTT,TRBJ2-3,TRBD2,-,TRBV6-4
CASSAEGLAGTQFF,TGTGCCAGCAGCGCCGAGGGACTAGCGGGGACACAGTTCTTC,TRBJ2-1,TRBD2,-,TRBV9
CASSPRTSGRGETQYF,TGTGCCAGCAGCCCCAGGACTAGCGGGAGAGGGGAGACCCAGTACTTC,TRBJ2-5,TRBD2,-,TRBV7-9
CASSFTGGQNTEAFF,TGTGCCAGCAGTTTTACAGGGGGCCAGAACACTGAAGCTTTCTTT,TRBJ1-1,TRBD1,-,TRBV6-2/TRBV6-3
CASSARDRVIAEAFF,TGTGCCAGCAGCGCCCGGGACAGGGTAATCGCTGAAGCTTTCTTT,TRBJ1-1,TRBD1,-,TRBV5-4
CASSGEGLAGAGELFF,TGTGCCAGCAGTGGCGAGGGACTAGCGGGAGCCGGGGAGCTGTTTTTT,TRBJ2-2,TRBD2,few,TRBV6-4
CASSLKLAGYNEQFF,TGTGCCAGCAGCTTAAAACTAGCGGGGTACAATGAGCAGTTCTTC,TRBJ2-1,TRBD2,-,TRBV7-2
CASSLLQGASRQETQYF,TGTGCCAGCAGCTTACTACAGGGGGCATCCCGTCAAGAGACCCAGTACTTC,TRBJ2-5,TRBD1,-,TRBV5-4
CATSFGGNTDTQYF,TGTGCCACCAGCTTCGGCGGGAACACAGATACGCAGTATTTT,TRBJ2-3,-,-,TRBV15
CASSSRTGWSGNTIYF,TGTGCCAGCAGCTCTAGGACAGGGTGGAGTGGAAACACCATATATTTT,TRBJ1-3,TRBD1,-,TRBV5-4
CAISEVWREGDEEQFF,TGTGCCATCAGTGAGGTTTGGCGGGAGGGGGATGAGGAGCAGTTCTTC,TRBJ2-1,TRBD2,-,TRBV10-3
CASSFDGSLTDTQYF,TGTGCCAGCAGCTTTGACGGGAGCCTCACAGATACGCAGTATTTT,TRBJ2-3,-,-,TRBV7-2
CASSAPGVLFKPQHF,TGTGCCAGCAGTGCACCGGGGGTCCTATTCAAGCCCCAGCATTTT,TRBJ1-5,-,once,TRBV6-2/TRBV6-3
CASSSVTKNTEAFF,TGCGCCAGCAGCTCAGTAACCAAGAACACTGAAGCTTTCTTT,TRBJ1-1,-,-,TRBV5-1
CASSLRGLTDTQYF,TGTGCCAGCAGCTTAAGGGGGTTGACAGATACGCAGTATTTT,TRBJ2-3,-,once,TRBV7-9
CASSDRGGLKTF,TGTGCCAGCAGTGATAGGGGGGGCCTTAAGACCTTC,TRBJ1-2,-,-,TRBV2
CASSPSTGPLNEQFF,TGTGCCAGCAGCCCCTCCACGGGTCCCCTCAATGAGCAGTTCTTC,TRBJ2-1,-,-,TRBV6-5
CASSEQESGELFF,TGTGCCAGCAGCGAACAGGAGAGCGGGGAGCTGTTTTTT,TRBJ2-2,-,-,TRBV9